A single sample is the source of the 21 T cell receptor beta chains below, sequenced in a study of T cell changes during pregnancy in multiple sclerosis. The table came from immunoSEQ multiplex PCR; TCRdb's copy has only in-frame clones and leaves some out. The data hold 85,000 to 100,000 clones, with 80% to 95% observed a single time. The sample was peripheral blood, taken before pregnancy. These receptors all stem from a female donor with multiple sclerosis, enrolled in a pregnancy study.

The chain combines TRBV5-1 with TRBJ2-5; a possible D gene is TRBD1 (6 bases). V was shortened by 2 bases and J by 1 base, with 9 bases between the two germline ends. The CDR3 runs to 14 residues. CDR1 SGHRS and CDR2 YFSETQ come from the germline V gene. In DNA, the CDR3 is TGCGCCAGCAGCTTAGGACAGAGCCAAGAGACCCAGTACTTC. It yields the protein CASSLGQSQETQYF.

The J gene is TRBJ1-3, the V gene TRBV13; TRBD1 matches at 8 bases. Per the germline V gene, CDR1 is PRHDT and CDR2 is FYEKMQ (reference sequence). The CDR3 is 17 amino acids. V lost 5 bases to trimming and J lost 4 bases; unmatched junction nucleotides: 13. The CDR3 nucleotides are TGTGCCAGCAGCCAAAGCACAGGGGGTCCATCGGGAAACACCATATATTTT. Its protein is CASSQSTGGPSGNTIYF.

The V call is TRBV28, the J call TRBJ2-7; 7 bases are a match to TRBD2. This CDR3 is built from 15 residues. V gave up 2 bases and J gave up 4 bases; unmatched junction bases: 8. Germline CDR1 MDHEN, CDR2 SYDVKM. Here the CDR3 reads CASSLRRASGYEQYF. DNA for the CDR3: TGTGCCAGCAGTTTAAGGCGGGCTAGCGGTTACGAGCAGTACTTC.

This chain connects TRBV6-1 to TRBJ1-2; TRBD1 agrees at 9 bases. Germline loops: CDR1 MNHNS, CDR2 SASEGT. The CDR3 runs 13 residues. The V segment lost 5 bases and the J segment 3 bases; nucleotides outside the gene matches: 1. CDR3 sequence reads: CASSRDRDYGYTF. The CDR3 DNA reads TGTGCCAGCAGTCGGGACAGGGACTATGGCTACACCTTC.

The rearrangement links TRBV30 to TRBJ1-5, with D hard to call. Germline V gene sequence: CDR1 GTSNPN, CDR2 SVGIG (reference sequence). This CDR3 has 13 residues. The ends were cut back, 0 bases at V and 4 bases at J, with 7 bases in the middle. This CDR3 reads CAWSVRENQPQHF. The CDR3 bases are TGTGCCTGGAGTGTACGGGAGAATCAGCCCCAGCATTTT.

V is TRBV7-9 and J is TRBJ2-2, with TRBD1 identical over 7 bases. J was trimmed by 9 bases and V by 5 bases; bases with no gene match: 12. Germline V gene data show CDR1 as SEHNR and CDR2 as FQNEAQ (reference sequence). The CDR3 is 15 residues long. CDR3 residues: CASSPPRDSFRELFF. CDR3 bases: TGTGCCAGCAGCCCCCCCCGGGACAGTTTTCGGGAGCTGTTTTTT.

This chain links TRBV5-8 with TRBJ2-2, with unresolved D. The CDR3 is 14 residues long. V was clipped by 1 base and J by 0 bases, with 4 bases between them. Germline loops: CDR1 SGHTS, CDR2 YDEGEE. The CDR3 spells CASSLQTNTGELFF. The DNA for the CDR3 is TGTGCCAGCAGCTTGCAGACGAACACCGGGGAGCTGTTTTTT.

This clone was seen only a few times. The V call is TRBV5-1, the J call TRBJ1-1, with 7 bases identical to TRBD1. V gave up 3 bases and J gave up 8 bases; unmatched junction bases: 4. Germline V gene sequence: CDR1 SGHRS, CDR2 YFSETQ. The CDR3 runs to 12 residues. As DNA, the CDR3 is TGCGCCAGCAGCTATGCGACAGGGGAAGCTTTCTTT. Translation gives CASSYATGEAFF. Complete variable domain (other parts from reference TRBV5-1 and TRBJ1-1): KAGVTQTPRYLIKTRGQQVTLSCSPISGHRSVSWYQQTPGQGLQFLFEYFSETQRNKGNFPGRFSGRQFSNSRSEMNVSTLELGDSALYLCASSYATGEAFFGQGTRLTVV.

Of note for this clone: One end of the junction fails to match germline, which may point to a read error. J is TRBJ1-2 and V is TRBV5-4; TRBD1 agrees at 11 bases. The germline CDR1 and CDR2 sequences are SGHNT and YYREEE (reference sequence). The length of the CDR3 is 15 residues. The CDR3 DNA follows: TGTGCCAGCAGCCCCGGCGGACAGGGGGCGGAAAGGTACTCCTTC. Its translation is CASSPGGQGAERYSF.

J is TRBJ2-2 and V is TRBV5-1; possible D gene TRBD1, 6 bases. CDR1 is SGHRS and CDR2 is YFSETQ in the germline V gene. The CDR3 runs 15 residues. V gave up 3 bases and J gave up 2 bases, with 11 bases separating them. The CDR3 spells CASSSKQGNTGELFF. The CDR3 DNA is TGCGCCAGCAGCTCCAAACAGGGAAACACCGGGGAGCTGTTTTTT.

This sequence joins TRBV7-2 and TRBJ1-5, with D hard to call. Germline values: CDR1 SGHTA, CDR2 FQGNSA. The CDR3 consists of 12 residues. Trimming left V 2 bases short and J 6 bases short, with 5 bases between. For the CDR3, the DNA is TGTGCCAGCAGCTTATTCGGTCAGCCCCAGCATTTT. Protein sequence: CASSLFGQPQHF.

The rearrangement uses TRBV2 and TRBJ1-6; 8 nucleotides line up with TRBD1. V shed 6 bases, J shed 7 bases, and the junction held 5 bases outside the gene matches. Germline V gives CDR1 SNHLY, CDR2 FYNNEI. This CDR3 spans 14 amino acids. DNA for the CDR3: TGTGCCAGCAGCCGAACAGGGGGGAATTCACCCCTCCACTTT. This encodes CASSRTGGNSPLHF.

This chain uses TRBV6-4 with TRBJ2-6, with 7 bases fitting TRBD2. CDR1 is MRHNA, CDR2 SNTAGT, per germline. The CDR3 totals 18 residues. Germline trimming cut 3 bases from V and 10 bases from J; bases unmatched to any gene: 18. CDR3 in amino acids: CASSEIREGGMGRNVLTF. The CDR3, as DNA: TGTGCCAGCAGTGAGATCAGGGAGGGAGGTATGGGACGTAACGTCCTGACTTTC.

The chain uses TRBV7-2 and TRBJ2-2; unclear D gene. Germline V lookup: CDR1 SGHTA, CDR2 FQGNSA. V was clipped by 2 bases and J by 4 bases, with 8 bases between them. This CDR3 comprises 14 residues. The CDR3 protein is CASSLSRVTGELFF. The CDR3 region has the DNA TGTGCCAGCAGCTTAAGTAGAGTCACCGGGGAGCTGTTTTTT.

This sequence joins TRBV5-4 and TRBJ1-2; no clear D gene. With 2 bases removed from V and 6 bases from J, the gap between germline ends came to 17 bases. Germline loops: CDR1 SGHNT, CDR2 YYREEE (reference sequence). The length of the CDR3 is 15 residues. CDR3: CASSLPGEMRHGYTF. CDR3 bases: TGTGCCAGCAGCTTACCCGGGGAGATGCGGCATGGCTACACCTTC.

This sequence joins TRBV4-2 and TRBJ2-7, with TRBD2 identical over 9 bases. The CDR3 runs to 17 residues. V gave up 2 bases and J gave up 1 base; unmatched junction bases: 9. Germline V gives CDR1 LGHNA, CDR2 YNFKEQ. The CDR3 DNA reads as TGTGCCAGCAGCCAAAAGAGCCTTAGCGGGGGATCCTACGAGCAGTACTTC. Amino acid sequence: CASSQKSLSGGSYEQYF.

This clone was observed a handful of times. The chain carries TRBV4-2 and TRBJ1-6; TRBD1 agrees at 8 bases. This CDR3 region has 16 residues. V gave up 0 bases and J gave up 9 bases; unmatched junction bases: 7. CDR1 and CDR2 (germline): LGHNA, YNFKEQ. The DNA for the CDR3 is TGTGCCAGCAGCCAAGATAGAGGACAGGGTCGTTCACCCCTCCACTTT. Its protein product is CASSQDRGQGRSPLHF.

This clone was seen once. The V call is TRBV28, the J call TRBJ1-5, with D maybe TRBD1 (5 bases). CDR1 and CDR2 (germline): MDHEN, SYDVKM. V lost 6 bases, J lost 2 bases, and 14 bases lay in between. The CDR3 is 15 residues long. The CDR3 region is CASSQRGGGNQPQHF. In DNA, the CDR3 is TGTGCCAGCAGCCAGCGGGGCGGGGGCAATCAGCCCCAGCATTTT. Looking up the rest from reference TRBV28 and TRBJ1-5 gives the full variable domain: DVKVTQSSRYLVKRTGEKVFLECVQDMDHENMFWYRQDPGLGLRLIYFSYDVKMKEKGDIPEGYSVSREKKERFSLILESASTNQTSMYLCASSQRGGGNQPQHFGDGTRLSIL.

This clone was observed a single time. This chain uses TRBV14 with TRBJ2-7, with 9 bases lining up with TRBD1. The CDR3 runs 14 residues. Germline trimming cut 5 bases from V and 3 bases from J; bases unmatched to any gene: 5. The germline gives CDR1 SGHDN, CDR2 FVKESK. The CDR3 nucleotides are TGTGCCAGCAGCAGGACAGGGGACTTCTACGAGCAGTACTTC. It specifies CASSRTGDFYEQYF.

The chain has TRBV15 and TRBJ2-5; D unresolved. From germline, CDR1 is LNHNV and CDR2 YYDKDF (reference sequence). The V end was cut by 1 base, the J end by 3 bases, with 9 bases between. There are 14 residues in the CDR3. The CDR3 DNA sequence: TGTGCCACCAGCAGAGGACGCACAGAAGAGACCCAGTACTTC. This encodes CATSRGRTEETQYF. Combining the CDR3 with reference TRBV15 and TRBJ2-5 gives the whole variable domain DAMVIQNPRYQVTQFGKPVTLSCSQTLNHNVMYWYQQKSSQAPKLLFHYYDKDFNNEADTPDNFQSRRPNTSFCFLDIRSPGLGDTAMYLCATSRGRTEETQYFGPGTRLLVL.

The rearrangement uses TRBV18 and TRBJ2-6, with unresolved D. CDR3 length: 15 amino acids. Per the germline V gene, CDR1 is KGHSH and CDR2 is LQKENI. V lost 6 bases and J lost 0, with 9 bases in between. The CDR3 DNA sequence: TGTGCCAGCTCTTACATGATCTCTGGGGCCAACGTCCTGACTTTC. Translation: CASSYMISGANVLTF.